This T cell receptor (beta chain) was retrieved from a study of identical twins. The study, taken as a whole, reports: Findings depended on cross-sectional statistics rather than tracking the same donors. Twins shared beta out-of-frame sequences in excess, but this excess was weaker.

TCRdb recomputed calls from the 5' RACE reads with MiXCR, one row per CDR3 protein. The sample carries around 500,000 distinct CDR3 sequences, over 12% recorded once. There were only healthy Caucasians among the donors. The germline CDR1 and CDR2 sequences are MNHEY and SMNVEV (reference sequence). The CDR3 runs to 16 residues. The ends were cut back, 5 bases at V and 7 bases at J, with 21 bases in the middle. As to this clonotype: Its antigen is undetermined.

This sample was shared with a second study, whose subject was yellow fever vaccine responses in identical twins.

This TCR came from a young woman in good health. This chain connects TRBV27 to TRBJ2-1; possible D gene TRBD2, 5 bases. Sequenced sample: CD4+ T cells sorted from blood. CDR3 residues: CASSPGAPGLGNEQFF. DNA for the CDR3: TGTGCCAGCAGTCCCGGCGCGCCAGGACTGGGTAATGAGCAGTTCTTC.